The clone carrying this T cell receptor beta chain was recorded a few times. The source of the sample is a study of T cells in Graves' hyperthyroidism and ophthalmopathy. What was amplified from RNA transcripts were TCR beta CDR3 regions. In the first-round RT-PCR of the TCR CDR3, the HTBI primer set was used. In TCRdb, the multiplex PCR reads were re-called with MiXCR into one record per CDR3 protein. The sample has hundreds of thousands of distinct CDR3 sequences, roughly 19% seen once. The CDR3 loop spans 12 amino acids. Germline CDR1 reads SGHRS; CDR2 reads YFSETQ. Trimming left V 6 bases short and J 5 bases short, with 11 bases between.

Material: blood. The chain is built from TRBV5-1 and TRBJ1-1; D gene uncertain. The origin of this receptor is a man aged 45 to 65 with Graves' ophthalmopathy. The CDR3 DNA reads TGCGCCAGCACGAGCGGTCGGACTGAAGCTTTCTTT. Its translation: CASTSGRTEAFF.